The source of this T cell receptor beta chain is a study of PD-1 blockade in classical Hodgkin lymphoma. For the study at large: The study gave patients nivolumab 3 mg/kg intravenously every 2 weeks.

The germline V gene encodes CDR1 KGHSH and CDR2 LQKENI. The CDR3 is made up of 16 amino acids. Trimming took off 2 bases at V and 1 base at J, with 14 bases between the two ends. Study-level points and caveats: CD4+ TCR diversity, unlike CD8+, rose significantly by C4D1. The origin of the repertoire differences remains undefined, with disease activity or prior therapy as possible causes. Diversity similar to that of newly diagnosed patients was seen at baseline in complete responders.

In the case of this clone: Its target is unknown.

Time point of the sample: cycle 4 day 1 (C4D1), after 5 to 7 weeks of nivolumab. Brentuximab vedotin exposure varied, and every patient relapsed after autologous stem cell transplantation. Libraries were prepared by immunoSEQ multiplex PCR; TCRdb keeps only in-frame clonotypes and omits some of them. The data show about 24,000 clones, over 60% seen once. V and J are TRBV18 and TRBJ1-1, with D unresolved. The source was peripheral blood mononuclear cells (PBMCs), collected before the fourth cycle of nivolumab. This receptor was taken from a human donor with classical Hodgkin lymphoma. As DNA, the CDR3 is TGTGCCAGCTCACCAATCGGTCTGGGTTCGAACACTGAAGCTTTCTTT. Amino acids: CASSPIGLGSNTEAFF.